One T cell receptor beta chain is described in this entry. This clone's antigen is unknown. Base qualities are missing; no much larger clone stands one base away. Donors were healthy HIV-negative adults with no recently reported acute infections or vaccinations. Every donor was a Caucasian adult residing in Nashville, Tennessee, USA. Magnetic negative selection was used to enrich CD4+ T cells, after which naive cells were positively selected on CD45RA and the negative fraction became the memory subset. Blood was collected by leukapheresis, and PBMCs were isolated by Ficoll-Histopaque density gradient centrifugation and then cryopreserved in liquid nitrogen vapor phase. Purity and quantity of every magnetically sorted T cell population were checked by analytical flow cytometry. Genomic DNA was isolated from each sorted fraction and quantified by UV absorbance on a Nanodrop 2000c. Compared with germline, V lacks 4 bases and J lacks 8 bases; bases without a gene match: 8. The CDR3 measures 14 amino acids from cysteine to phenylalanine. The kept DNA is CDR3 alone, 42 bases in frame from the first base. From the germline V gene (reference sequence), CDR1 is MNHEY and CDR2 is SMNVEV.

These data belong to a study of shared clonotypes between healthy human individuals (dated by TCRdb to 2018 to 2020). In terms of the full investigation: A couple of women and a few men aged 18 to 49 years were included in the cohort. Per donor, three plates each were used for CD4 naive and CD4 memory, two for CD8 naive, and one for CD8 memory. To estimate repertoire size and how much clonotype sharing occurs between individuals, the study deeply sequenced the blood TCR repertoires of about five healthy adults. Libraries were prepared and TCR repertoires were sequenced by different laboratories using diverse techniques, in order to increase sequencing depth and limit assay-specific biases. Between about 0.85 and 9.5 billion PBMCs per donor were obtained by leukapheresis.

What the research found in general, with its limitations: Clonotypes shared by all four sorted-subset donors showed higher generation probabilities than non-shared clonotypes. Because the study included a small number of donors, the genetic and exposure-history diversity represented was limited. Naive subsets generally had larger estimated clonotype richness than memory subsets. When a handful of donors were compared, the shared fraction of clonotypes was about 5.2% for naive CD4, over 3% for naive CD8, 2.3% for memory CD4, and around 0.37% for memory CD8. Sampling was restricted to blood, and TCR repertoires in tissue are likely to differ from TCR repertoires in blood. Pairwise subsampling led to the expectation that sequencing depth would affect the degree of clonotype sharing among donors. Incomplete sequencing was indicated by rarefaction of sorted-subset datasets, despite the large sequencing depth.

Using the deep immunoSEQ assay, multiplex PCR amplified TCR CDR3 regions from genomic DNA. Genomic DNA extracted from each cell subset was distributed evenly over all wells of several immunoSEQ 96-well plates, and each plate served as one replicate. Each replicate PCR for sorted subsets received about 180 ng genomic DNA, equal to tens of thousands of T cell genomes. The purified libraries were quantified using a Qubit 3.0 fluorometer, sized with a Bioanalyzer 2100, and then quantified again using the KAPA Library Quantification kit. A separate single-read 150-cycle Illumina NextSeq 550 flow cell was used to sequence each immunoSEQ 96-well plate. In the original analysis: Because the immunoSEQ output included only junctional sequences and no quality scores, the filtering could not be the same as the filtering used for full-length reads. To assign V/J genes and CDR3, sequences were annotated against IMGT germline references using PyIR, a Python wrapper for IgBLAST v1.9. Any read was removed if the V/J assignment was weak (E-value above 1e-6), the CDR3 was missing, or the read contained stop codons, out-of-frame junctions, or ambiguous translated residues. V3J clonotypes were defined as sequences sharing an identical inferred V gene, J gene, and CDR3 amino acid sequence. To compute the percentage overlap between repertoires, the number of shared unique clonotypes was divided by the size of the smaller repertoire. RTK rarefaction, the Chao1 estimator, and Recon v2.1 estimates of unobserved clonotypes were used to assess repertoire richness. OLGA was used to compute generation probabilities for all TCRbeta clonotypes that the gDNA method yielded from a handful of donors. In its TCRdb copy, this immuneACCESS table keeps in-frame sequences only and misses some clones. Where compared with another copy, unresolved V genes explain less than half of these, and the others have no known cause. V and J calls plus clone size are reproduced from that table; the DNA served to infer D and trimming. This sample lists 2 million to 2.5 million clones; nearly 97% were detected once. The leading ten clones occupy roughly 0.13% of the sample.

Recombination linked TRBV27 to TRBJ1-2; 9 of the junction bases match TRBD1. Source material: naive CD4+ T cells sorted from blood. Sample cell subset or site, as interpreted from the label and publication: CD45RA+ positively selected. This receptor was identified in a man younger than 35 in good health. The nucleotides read TGTGCCAGCAGTTCGCCGGGACAGGGCGGCGGCTACACCTTC. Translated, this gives CASSSPGQGGGYTF.